Each of the 28 T cell receptor beta chains below was sequenced from the same sample in a study of blood T cell repertoires in COVID-19. The data were produced by immunoSEQ multiplex PCR, yet TCRdb's version contains in-frame clones alone and is incomplete. There are 140,000 to 150,000 clones in the sample; around 84% occur only once, and about 5% lies in the top ten. The sequenced sample consisted of peripheral blood. The receptors were gathered from a human donor in a cohort sampled during active COVID-19.

The chain carries TRBV2 and TRBJ2-7; 10 bases map to TRBD1. There are 14 residues in the CDR3. Germline CDR1 reads SNHLY; CDR2 reads FYNNEI. The V gene end was trimmed by 6 bases and the J gene end by 4 bases; junction bases not matched to a gene: 6. Written as DNA, the CDR3 is TGTGCCAGCAGCCCGGGGACAGGGGCATACGAGCAGTACTTC. As protein: CASSPGTGAYEQYF.

The J gene is TRBJ2-5, the V gene TRBV7-8; 10 bases are shared with TRBD1. The length of the CDR3 is 16 residues. V shed 5 bases and J 4 bases; nucleotides not matched to a gene: 10. The V gene's germline CDR1 is SGHVS and CDR2 FQNEAQ. This CDR3 is CASSRTIGTGAETQYF. CDR3 DNA sequence: TGTGCCAGCAGCAGAACGATCGGGACAGGGGCAGAGACCCAGTACTTC.

The table lists this clone with a few counts. This rearrangement joins TRBV5-1 to TRBJ1-2; weak D call: TRBD1 (6 bases). Germline V gives CDR1 SGHRS, CDR2 YFSETQ. V lost 4 bases, J lost 5 bases, and 12 bases lay in between. The CDR3 is 13 residues long. CDR3 DNA: TGCGCCAGCAGCGCGCAGGGGATGTATGGCTACACCTTC. This gives the protein CASSAQGMYGYTF.

The chain carries TRBV3-1 (or the pseudogene TRBV3-2) and TRBJ2-1, with a weak D call TRBD1 (6 bases). CDR3 length: 18 amino acids. Trimming removed 1 base from V and 1 base from J, with 17 bases in between. Germline V lookup: CDR1 LGHDT, CDR2 YNNKEL (reference sequence). CDR3 bases: TGTGCCAGCAGCCAAGTGGCGGACAGCGGTCCATCCTACAATGAGCAGTTCTTC. This gives the protein CASSQVADSGPSYNEQFF.

This clone occurred a few times. V gene TRBV7-9 combines with J gene TRBJ1-5, with D unresolved. Germline CDR1 is SEHNR and CDR2 is FQNEAQ (reference sequence). The CDR3 runs to 14 residues. The V gene lost 4 bases and the J gene lost 6 bases, with 13 bases spanning the gap. The CDR3 nucleotides are TGTGCCAGCAGCTGGGCCGGCCGGGGTCAGCCCCAGCATTTT. This translates into CASSWAGRGQPQHF. Using reference TRBV7-9 and TRBJ1-5 for the parts outside the CDR3, the full variable domain is DTGVSQNPRHKITKRGQNVTFRCDPISEHNRLYWYRQTLGQGPEFLTYFQNEAQLEKSRLLSDRFSAERPKGSFSTLEIQRTEQGDSAMYLCASSWAGRGQPQHFGDGTRLSIL.

The chain is built from TRBV24-1 and TRBJ2-3; a possible D gene is TRBD1 (6 bases). CDR1 KGHDR and CDR2 SFDVKD come from the germline V gene. The ends were cut back, 5 bases at V and 1 base at J, with 9 bases in the middle. The CDR3 has 14 residues. The CDR3 spells CATSGAGGTDTQYF. Here the CDR3 DNA reads TGTGCCACCAGTGGGGCAGGGGGCACAGATACGCAGTATTTT.

This clone was picked up a small number of times. The rearrangement joins TRBV11-2 to TRBJ2-4; 11 bases are shared with TRBD2. The CDR3 is 17 residues long. Germline V gene sequence: CDR1 SGHAT, CDR2 FQNNGV. The V and J ends lost 5 bases and 7 bases, in that order; junction bases with no gene match: 13. The CDR3 protein is CASSRGRSGGAENIQYF. For the CDR3, the DNA is TGTGCCAGCAGCCGCGGGCGTAGCGGGGGGGCAGAGAACATTCAGTACTTC.

The genes are TRBV2 and TRBJ2-2; D might be TRBD1 (6 bases). In germline, CDR1 is SNHLY, CDR2 FYNNEI. This CDR3 has 15 residues. V was trimmed by 4 bases and J by 6 bases, leaving 15 bases between them. CDR3: CASSVSRGDAGELFF. The CDR3 nucleotides read TGTGCCAGCAGTGTTAGCAGGGGCGACGCCGGGGAGCTGTTTTTT.

The genes are TRBV6-1 and TRBJ2-2, with 7 nucleotides matching TRBD1. Germline CDR1 MNHNS, CDR2 SASEGT. Trimming removed 3 bases from V and 6 bases from J; junction bases left unmatched: 7. The CDR3 covers 15 residues. The CDR3 coding sequence is TGTGCCAGCAGTGATACAGGGGATCAATCCGGGGAGCTGTTTTTT. It translates to CASSDTGDQSGELFF.

This chain connects TRBV10-3 to TRBJ2-5, with D perhaps matching TRBD2 (7 bases). This CDR3 contains 16 residues. The V end was cut by 0 bases, the J end by 1 base, with 12 bases between. CDR1 is ENHRY and CDR2 is SYGVKD in the germline V gene. CDR3 region: CAISESHREGQETQYF. The CDR3 DNA reads TGTGCCATCAGTGAGTCACACAGGGAGGGCCAAGAGACCCAGTACTTC.

V usage is TRBV6-5 and J usage is TRBJ2-5; 7 bases line up with TRBD1. Germline-derived CDR1 and CDR2 are MNHEY and SVGAGI. V lost 6 bases to trimming and J lost 6 bases; unmatched junction nucleotides: 10. CDR3 length: 14 amino acids. The CDR3 nucleotides are TGTGCCAGCAGCGCTGACAGGGTTGGGAAGACCCAGTACTTC. It is translated as CASSADRVGKTQYF.

This clone occurred a few times. The gene calls are TRBV2 and TRBJ2-3; 13 bases fit TRBD2. The CDR3 runs 15 residues. V dropped 4 bases and J dropped 6; count of bases not matched to a gene: 4. Germline CDR1 reads SNHLY; CDR2 reads FYNNEI. The CDR3 protein is CASSVGTSGTDTQYF. The CDR3 nucleotides are TGTGCCAGCAGTGTAGGGACTAGCGGGACGGATACGCAGTATTTT.

This chain uses TRBV11-2 with TRBJ1-4; 8 bases map to TRBD1. V trimming: 0 bases; J trimming: 7 bases; junction bases outside the gene matches: 10. The germline V gene encodes CDR1 SGHAT and CDR2 FQNNGV. This CDR3 region has 17 residues. CDR3 nucleotides: TGTGCCAGCAGCTTAGATCGGAGATCAGGGGGCAGTGAAAAACTGTTTTTT. Translated: CASSLDRRSGGSEKLFF.

The V gene is TRBV6-4, the J gene TRBJ2-1; 11 nucleotides line up with TRBD2. The CDR3 runs 16 residues. J lost 0 bases, V lost 5 bases, and 3 bases had no gene match. Germline V gene data show CDR1 as MRHNA and CDR2 as SNTAGT. CDR3 in amino acids: CASSLAGGNSYNEQFF. The CDR3 coding sequence is TGTGCCAGCAGTTTAGCGGGGGGGAACTCCTACAATGAGCAGTTCTTC.

This chain connects TRBV4-2 to TRBJ2-7, with 8 bases lining up with TRBD1. V shed 0 bases and J 4 bases; nucleotides not matched to a gene: 2. The V gene's germline CDR1 is LGHNA and CDR2 YNFKEQ. The CDR3 covers 14 residues. CDR3 sequence (DNA): TGTGCCAGCAGCCAAGAAGACAGGGGTTACGAGCAGTACTTC. It codes for CASSQEDRGYEQYF.

This chain connects TRBV7-3 to TRBJ1-2, with D uncertain. Germline CDR1 SGHTA, CDR2 FQGTGA. V was trimmed by 4 bases and J by 0 bases, leaving 15 bases between them. The CDR3 runs 16 residues. CDR3 DNA: TGTGCCAGCAGCTCAGCACGGGTCCCCTCTAACTATGGCTACACCTTC. It translates to CASSSARVPSNYGYTF.

The chain carries TRBV12-3 or TRBV12-4 and TRBJ1-1; tentative D call: TRBD1 (6 bases). The CDR3 has 13 amino acids. V was clipped by 6 bases and J by 5 bases, with 13 bases between them. The CDR3 region is CASSLGGGTEAFF. Here the CDR3 DNA reads TGTGCCAGCAGCCTAGGGGGAGGGACTGAAGCTTTCTTT.

The V call is TRBV6-5, the J call TRBJ1-1; TRBD1 matches 11 bases. The CDR3 has 15 residues. V was clipped by 6 bases and J by 1 base; unmatched bases: 4. The V gene's germline CDR1 is MNHEY and CDR2 SVGAGI. The CDR3 protein is CASSPGQGANTEAFF. The CDR3 nucleotides read TGTGCCAGCAGCCCCGGACAGGGGGCGAACACTGAAGCTTTCTTT.

The chain uses TRBV11-2 and TRBJ2-3; 7 nucleotides agree with TRBD2. The CDR3 totals 16 residues. The J segment lost 2 bases and the V segment lost 1 base, leaving 6 bases of the junction unmatched. Germline CDR1 SGHAT, CDR2 FQNNGV. The CDR3 here is CASSLAASGPTDTQYF. DNA of the CDR3: TGTGCCAGCAGCTTAGCCGCTAGCGGACCCACAGATACGCAGTATTTT. Filled out from reference TRBV11-2 and TRBJ2-3, the complete variable domain reads EAGVAQSPRYKIIEKRQSVAFWCNPISGHATLYWYQQILGQGPKLLIQFQNNGVVDDSQLPKDRFSAERLKGVDSTLKIQPAKLEDSAVYLCASSLAASGPTDTQYFGPGTRLTVL.

The chain uses TRBV12-3 or TRBV12-4 and TRBJ1-5; D is undetermined. V dropped 5 bases and J dropped 6 bases, with 11 bases sitting between them. The CDR3 loop spans 13 amino acids. The CDR3 protein is CASSPLPGQPQHF. In DNA, the CDR3 is TGTGCCAGCAGTCCTCTTCCCGGTCAGCCCCAGCATTTT.

The rearrangement links TRBV28 to TRBJ1-5; no clear D. The CDR3 length is 13 residues. The germline V gene encodes CDR1 MDHEN and CDR2 SYDVKM. Trimming left V 6 bases short and J 7 bases short, with 13 bases between. DNA of the CDR3: TGTGCCAGCAGCACCGGGAGAGGCCAGCCCCAGCATTTT. Translated: CASSTGRGQPQHF.

The chain uses TRBV5-1 and TRBJ1-2, with a tentative D call TRBD1 (6 bases). Per germline, CDR1 SGHRS and CDR2 YFSETQ. There are 14 residues in the CDR3. Trimming cost V 3 bases and J 4 bases, with 13 bases left between them. This CDR3 is CASSSLGGAYGYTF. Here the CDR3 DNA reads TGCGCCAGCAGCTCACTCGGGGGGGCCTATGGCTACACCTTC. Full variable domain (remainder filled in from reference TRBV5-1 and TRBJ1-2): KAGVTQTPRYLIKTRGQQVTLSCSPISGHRSVSWYQQTPGQGLQFLFEYFSETQRNKGNFPGRFSGRQFSNSRSEMNVSTLELGDSALYLCASSSLGGAYGYTFGSGTRLTVV.

This rearrangement joins TRBV2 to TRBJ2-1, with 12 bases lining up with TRBD2. CDR1 is SNHLY, CDR2 FYNNEI, per germline. J gave up 3 bases and V 3 bases, and 0 bases lay outside the gene matches. This CDR3 has 15 residues. CDR3 DNA: TGTGCCAGCAGTGAGACTAGCGGGGGCTACAATGAGCAGTTCTTC. This codes for CASSETSGGYNEQFF.

This sequence joins TRBV10-1 and TRBJ2-3; 11 nucleotides align to TRBD1. Germline trimming cut 5 bases from V and 4 bases from J; bases unmatched to any gene: 5. Germline lookup yields CDR1 WNHNN and CDR2 SYGVQD (reference sequence). CDR3 size: 15 residues. Here the CDR3 reads CASSPDRGQADTQYF. In DNA, the CDR3 is TGCGCCAGCAGTCCGGACAGGGGGCAGGCAGATACGCAGTATTTT.

This chain's CDR3 is CSVEAGTGTNTEAFF. CDR3 bases: TGCAGCGTTGAAGCGGGGACAGGGACGAACACTGAAGCTTTCTTT. The chain joins TRBV29-1 to TRBJ1-1; 9 bases are shared with TRBD1. Trimming removed 1 base from V and 1 base from J; junction bases left unmatched: 4. The CDR3 runs 15 residues. Germline CDR1 reads SQVTM; CDR2 reads ANQGSEA. The whole variable domain, filled in from reference TRBV29-1 and TRBJ1-1, reads SAVISQKPSRDICQRGTSLTIQCQVDSQVTMMFWYRQQPGQSLTLIATANQGSEATYESGFVIDKFPISRPNLTFSTLTVSNMSPEDSSIYLCSVEAGTGTNTEAFFGQGTRLTVV.

This clone was detected once. The rearrangement uses TRBV7-3 and TRBJ2-7, with 8 bases matching TRBD1. Germline values: CDR1 SGHTA, CDR2 FQGTGA. After removal of 5 bases from V and 2 bases from J, the junction contained 8 bases not matched to a gene. This CDR3 comprises 15 residues. CDR3 bases: TGTGCCAGCAGCCCCCAGACAGGGGCCCCCTACGAGCAGTACTTC. Translating it yields CASSPQTGAPYEQYF.

This clone was found a few times. V gene TRBV4-2 combines with J gene TRBJ1-5; TRBD1 might be the D (5 bases). V lost 0 bases and J lost 6, with 15 bases in between. Looked up from germline, CDR1 is LGHNA and CDR2 is YNFKEQ. This CDR3 region has 16 residues. The CDR3, as DNA: TGTGCCAGCAGCCAAGAATTGACAGCGGGGGGTCAGCCCCAGCATTTT. Protein product: CASSQELTAGGQPQHF.

The V call is TRBV14, the J call TRBJ1-4; maybe TRBD1 (6 bases). V lost 4 bases and J lost 8, with 17 bases in between. The CDR3 is made up of 15 amino acids. Germline V lookup: CDR1 SGHDN, CDR2 FVKESK. The CDR3 bases are TGTGCCAGCAGCCGCACTACAGGGTTGGGAGAAAAACTGTTTTTT. Its protein is CASSRTTGLGEKLFF.